The rows below give T cell receptor beta chains drawn from one sample of a study of blood T cell repertoires in COVID-19. TCRdb's copy holds only in-frame clones and misses some; the assay was immunoSEQ multiplex PCR. The data show under 300,000 clones, around 87% seen once. The material sequenced was PBMCs or T cells enriched from blood (not recorded which). The origin of the receptors is a woman in her twenties or thirties with acute COVID-19. Both conserved end residues are part of each CDR3. A D gene is named only where the DNA matches it firmly. Part of the rows lack a size; the others show once, few, many or a class for expanded clones.

CDR3	DNA	D	size	V	J	length
CASSATTDGNYGYTF	TGTGCCAGCAGTGCAACAACCGACGGGAACTATGGCTACACCTTC	NA	NA	TRBV2	TRBJ1-2	15
CASSRTGKETQYF	TGCGCCAGCAGCCGGACAGGCAAAGAGACCCAGTACTTC	TRBD1	NA	TRBV5-1	TRBJ2-5	13
CASSEARQTSNTEAFF	TGTGCCAGCAGTGAAGCGCGGCAGACCTCGAACACTGAAGCTTTCTTT	NA	once	TRBV2	TRBJ1-1	16
CASSLEAASTDTQYF	TGTGCCAGCAGCTTAGAGGCGGCTAGCACAGATACGCAGTATTTT	NA	NA	TRBV11-2	TRBJ2-3	15
CASSEGALAPQHF	TGTGCCAGCAGTGAGGGGGCATTAGCGCCCCAGCATTTT	NA	NA	TRBV6-1	TRBJ1-5	13
CASSFGLASSTDTQYF	TGCGCCAGCAGCTTCGGACTAGCGTCTAGCACAGATACGCAGTATTTT	TRBD2	NA	TRBV5-1	TRBJ2-3	16
CASRSLAGGPDTQYF	TGTGCCAGCCGTTCGCTAGCGGGAGGACCAGATACGCAGTATTTT	TRBD2	NA	TRBV6-4	TRBJ2-3	15
CATSRGDHNSPLHF	TGCGCCACCTCCCGGGGGGACCATAATTCACCCCTCCACTTT	NA	NA	TRBV5-1	TRBJ1-6	14
CASSLDRDQPQHF	TGTGCCAGCAGCTTAGACCGAGATCAGCCCCAGCATTTT	NA	NA	TRBV11-2	TRBJ1-5	13
CASSMLRWGINSNQPQHF	TGTGCCAGTAGTATGTTGCGTTGGGGCATAAATAGCAATCAGCCCCAGCATTTT	NA	few	TRBV19	TRBJ1-5	18
CASSPGVWDTQYF	TGTGCCAGCAGCCCAGGTGTCTGGGATACGCAGTATTTT	NA	NA	TRBV7-9	TRBJ2-3	13